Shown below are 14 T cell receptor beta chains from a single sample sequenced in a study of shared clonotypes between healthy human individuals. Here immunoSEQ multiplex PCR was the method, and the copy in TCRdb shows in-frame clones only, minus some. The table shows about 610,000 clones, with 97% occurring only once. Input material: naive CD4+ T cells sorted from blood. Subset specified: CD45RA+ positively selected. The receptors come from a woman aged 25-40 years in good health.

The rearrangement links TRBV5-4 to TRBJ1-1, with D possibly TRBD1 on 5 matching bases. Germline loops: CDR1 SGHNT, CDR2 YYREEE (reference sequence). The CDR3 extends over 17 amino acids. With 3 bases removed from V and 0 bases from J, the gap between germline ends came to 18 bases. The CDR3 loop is CASSSPAGQGMNTEAFF. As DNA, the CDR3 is TGTGCCAGCAGCTCCCCCGCAGGCCAGGGCATGAACACTGAAGCTTTCTTT.

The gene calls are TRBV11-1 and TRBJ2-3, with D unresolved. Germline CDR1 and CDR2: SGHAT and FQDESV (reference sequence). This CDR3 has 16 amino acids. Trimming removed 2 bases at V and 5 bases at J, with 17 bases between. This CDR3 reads CASSLLGQTDRDTQYF. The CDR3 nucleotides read TGTGCCAGCAGCTTATTGGGCCAGACGGACCGAGATACGCAGTATTTT.

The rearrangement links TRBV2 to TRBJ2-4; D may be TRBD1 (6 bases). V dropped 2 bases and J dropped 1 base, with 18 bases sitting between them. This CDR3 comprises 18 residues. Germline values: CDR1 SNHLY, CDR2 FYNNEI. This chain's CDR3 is CASSESYTGTNAKNIQYF. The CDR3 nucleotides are TGTGCCAGCAGTGAATCTTATACAGGGACGAATGCCAAAAACATTCAGTACTTC.

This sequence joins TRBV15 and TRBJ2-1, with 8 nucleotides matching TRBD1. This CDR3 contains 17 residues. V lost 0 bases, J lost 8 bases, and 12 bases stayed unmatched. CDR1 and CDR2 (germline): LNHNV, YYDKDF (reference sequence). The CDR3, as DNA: TGTGCCACCAGCAGAGAAAATGGCGGGACAGGCCCCCATGAGCAGTTCTTC. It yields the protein CATSRENGGTGPHEQFF. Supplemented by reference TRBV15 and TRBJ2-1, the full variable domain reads DAMVIQNPRYQVTQFGKPVTLSCSQTLNHNVMYWYQQKSSQAPKLLFHYYDKDFNNEADTPDNFQSRRPNTSFCFLDIRSPGLGDTAMYLCATSRENGGTGPHEQFFGPGTRLTVL.

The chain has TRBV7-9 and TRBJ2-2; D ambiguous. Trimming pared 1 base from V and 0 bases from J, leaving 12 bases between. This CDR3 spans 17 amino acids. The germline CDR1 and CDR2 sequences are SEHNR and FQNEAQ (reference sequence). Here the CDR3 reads CASSLVAESTNTGELFF. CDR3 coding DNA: TGTGCCAGCAGCTTAGTCGCGGAGAGTACGAACACCGGGGAGCTGTTTTTT.

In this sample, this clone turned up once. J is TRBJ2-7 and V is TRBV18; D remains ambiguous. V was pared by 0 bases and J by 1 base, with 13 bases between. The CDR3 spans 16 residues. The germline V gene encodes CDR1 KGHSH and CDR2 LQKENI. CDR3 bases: TGTGCCAGCTCACCACCGGCTTCGCATCTTTCCTACGAGCAGTACTTC. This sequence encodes CASSPPASHLSYEQYF.

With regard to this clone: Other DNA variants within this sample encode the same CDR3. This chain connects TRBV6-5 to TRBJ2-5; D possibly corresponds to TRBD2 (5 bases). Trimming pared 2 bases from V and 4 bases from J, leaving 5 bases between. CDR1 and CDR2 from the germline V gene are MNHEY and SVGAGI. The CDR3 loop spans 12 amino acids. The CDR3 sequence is CASSYAGETQYF. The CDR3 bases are TGTGCCAGCAGTTACGCGGGAGAGACCCAGTACTTC.

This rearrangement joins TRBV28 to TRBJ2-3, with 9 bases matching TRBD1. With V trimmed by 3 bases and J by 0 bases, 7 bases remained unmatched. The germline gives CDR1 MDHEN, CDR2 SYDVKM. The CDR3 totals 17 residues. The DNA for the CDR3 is TGTGCCAGCAGTTTCCCGGGACAGGGAATTAGCACAGATACGCAGTATTTT. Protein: CASSFPGQGISTDTQYF.

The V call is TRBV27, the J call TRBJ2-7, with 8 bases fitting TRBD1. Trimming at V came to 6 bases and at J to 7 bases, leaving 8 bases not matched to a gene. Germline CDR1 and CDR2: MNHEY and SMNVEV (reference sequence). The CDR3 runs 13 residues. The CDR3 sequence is CASREYTGGEQYF. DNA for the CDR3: TGTGCCAGCAGGGAATACACAGGGGGGGAGCAGTACTTC.

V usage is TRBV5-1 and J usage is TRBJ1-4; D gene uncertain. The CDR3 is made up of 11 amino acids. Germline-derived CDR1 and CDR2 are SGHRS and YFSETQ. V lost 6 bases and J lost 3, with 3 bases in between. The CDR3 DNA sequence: TGCGCCAGCAAATCTAATGAAAAACTGTTTTTT. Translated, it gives CASKSNEKLFF.

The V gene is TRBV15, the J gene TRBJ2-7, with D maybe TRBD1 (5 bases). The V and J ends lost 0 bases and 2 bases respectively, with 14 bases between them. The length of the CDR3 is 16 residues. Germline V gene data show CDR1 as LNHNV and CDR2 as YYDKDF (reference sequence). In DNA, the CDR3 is TGTGCCACCAGCAGAGATCCAGACAGTAAAACCTACGAGCAGTACTTC. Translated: CATSRDPDSKTYEQYF.

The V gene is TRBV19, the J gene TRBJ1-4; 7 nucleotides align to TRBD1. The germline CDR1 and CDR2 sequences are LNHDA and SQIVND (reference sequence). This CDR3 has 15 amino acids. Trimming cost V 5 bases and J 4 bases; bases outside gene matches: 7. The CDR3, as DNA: TGTGCCAGTAGTCCTTCCGGGACAGTTAATGAAAAACTGTTTTTT. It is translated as CASSPSGTVNEKLFF.

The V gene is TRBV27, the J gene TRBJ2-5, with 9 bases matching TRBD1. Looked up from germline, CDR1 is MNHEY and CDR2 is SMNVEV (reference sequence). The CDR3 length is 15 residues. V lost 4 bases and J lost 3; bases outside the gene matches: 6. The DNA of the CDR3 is TGTGCCAGCAGTTCGCGACAGGGGGGCGAAGAGACCCAGTACTTC. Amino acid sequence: CASSSRQGGEETQYF.

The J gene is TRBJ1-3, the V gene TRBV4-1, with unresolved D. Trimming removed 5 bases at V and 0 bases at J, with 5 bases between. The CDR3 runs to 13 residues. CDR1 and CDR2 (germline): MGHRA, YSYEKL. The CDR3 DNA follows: TGCGCCAGCAGCGGATACTCTGGAAACACCATATATTTT. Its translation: CASSGYSGNTIYF.